This T cell receptor (beta chain) emerged from a study of cytomegalovirus exposure and HLA in healthy donors. General study findings and limits: V- and J-gene trimming in TCR beta was tied to a missense DCLRE1C variant by an analysis performed later. Cytomegalovirus status, reportedly, was diagnosed with high specificity and sensitivity by the classifier.

Whereas donors were nominally healthy upon sampling, unrecorded immune exposures were probable. Amplification used 60 Vbeta primers and 13 Jbeta primers. Measured with immunoSEQ multiplex PCR; TCRdb has only the in-frame clones, and not every one. The data hold about 100,000 clones, with roughly 72% observed a single time. Remarks on this clone: Its antigen is undetermined.

J was trimmed by 4 bases and V by 8 bases; bases with no gene match: 7. Germline V gene lookup returns CDR1 MNHNS and CDR2 SASEGT. The CDR3 consists of 14 residues. Sequenced input: PBMCs. This clonotype was sampled from a woman between 18 and 29 years old in good health and CMV-seropositive. This chain links TRBV6-1 with TRBJ2-1; 8 bases are a match to TRBD1. This chain's CDR3 is CASGGTGRYNEQFF. CDR3 nucleotide sequence: TGTGCCAGCGGGGGGACAGGAAGATACAATGAGCAGTTCTTC.